The rows below give T cell receptor beta chains drawn from one sample of a study of control samples from healthy donors and cancer patients. The method was immunoSEQ multiplex PCR; TCRdb's version includes in-frame clones alone and lacks a portion of them. Counted here are 170,000 or so clones, around 90% occurring once; the ten biggest clones make up more than 1.3%. The sequenced sample consisted of blood. All receptors come from a woman aged 45-59 years in good health. Both conserved end residues are part of each CDR3. A D gene is named only where the DNA matches it firmly. Expanded clones get a size class; other rows say once, few or many, or leave the size out.

j_gene	v_gene	abundance	d_gene	CDR3nt	CDR3aa
TRBJ2-1	TRBV9	NA	TRBD2	TGTGCCAGCAGCGTAGAAGCGGGGGGGCACAATGAGCAGTTCTTC	CASSVEAGGHNEQFF
TRBJ1-5	TRBV7-8	NA	NA	TGTGCCAGCAGCTTGACAGGCAATCAGCCCCAGCATTTT	CASSLTGNQPQHF
TRBJ1-2	TRBV6-2/TRBV6-3	NA	TRBD1	TGTGCCAGCAGTTTGGGACAGACCTATGGCTACACCTTC	CASSLGQTYGYTF
TRBJ2-7	TRBV10-3	NA	NA	TGTGCCATCAGCGCCACCCCCTACGAGCAGTACTTC	CAISATPYEQYF
TRBJ1-6	TRBV5-1	few	NA	TGCGCCAGCAGCTTGGCACAGTATAATTCACCCCTCCACTTT	CASSLAQYNSPLHF
TRBJ2-1	TRBV4-3	NA	NA	TGCGCCAGCAGCCAATCCGGGGTCTCCTACAATGAGCAGTTCTTC	CASSQSGVSYNEQFF
TRBJ2-1	TRBV7-9	NA	TRBD2	TGTGCCAGCAGCCAGGGGACTAGCGGGAATGATGAGCAGTTCTTC	CASSQGTSGNDEQFF
TRBJ2-3	TRBV6-1	NA	TRBD1	TGTGCCAGCAGTGAAGTGGGACAGGGTCGGACAGATACGCAGTATTTT	CASSEVGQGRTDTQYF
TRBJ1-3	TRBV5-4	NA	NA	TGTGCCAGCAGCTTGGAAGTCGGCACCATATATTTT	CASSLEVGTIYF
TRBJ2-1	TRBV4-3	NA	TRBD2	TGCGCCAGCAGCCAAGACGGAGCTAGCGGGACTCTCAATGAGCAGTTCTTC	CASSQDGASGTLNEQFF
TRBJ2-3	TRBV7-3	NA	TRBD2	TGTGCCAGCAGCTCCGGGACTAGCGGGAGAAGGACAGATACGCAGTATTTT	CASSSGTSGRRTDTQYF
TRBJ1-3	TRBV7-9	NA	NA	TGTGCCAGCAGCCCCCCTTGGGGAGGCCGCTCTGGAAACACCATATATTTT	CASSPPWGGRSGNTIYF
TRBJ1-2	TRBV6-5	NA	NA	TGTGCCAGCAATTTAGGAGGGGATGGCTATGGCTACACCTTC	CASNLGGDGYGYTF
TRBJ1-1	TRBV7-7	NA	NA	TGTGCCAGCAGCTTTCAACTGAACACTGAAGCTTTCTTT	CASSFQLNTEAFF
TRBJ1-2	TRBV5-4	NA	TRBD1	TGTGCCAGCAGCTTAACCGGACAGGGCACTGGCTACACCTTC	CASSLTGQGTGYTF
TRBJ1-4	TRBV10-3	once	TRBD1	TGTGCCATCAGTGGGGCCGGACAGGGAGCTAATGAAAAACTGTTTTTT	CAISGAGQGANEKLFF
TRBJ1-2	TRBV29-1	NA	NA	TGCAGCGTTGCCGACGGAGGCTATGGCTACACCTTC	CSVADGGYGYTF
TRBJ2-7	TRBV5-1	NA	NA	TGCGCCAGCAGACCCGGGACCGTTGGCAACTACGAGCAGTACTTC	CASRPGTVGNYEQYF
TRBJ1-4	TRBV4-2	NA	NA	TGTGCCAGCAGCCAAGATAGGGGCAATGAAAAACTGTTTTTT	CASSQDRGNEKLFF
TRBJ2-3	TRBV5-4	NA	NA	TGTGCCAGCAGCTTTAAGGGACGTCTCACAGATACGCAGTATTTT	CASSFKGRLTDTQYF
TRBJ1-5	TRBV2	NA	NA	TGTGCCAGCAGTGAGGAGTTTCAGCCCCAGCATTTT	CASSEEFQPQHF
TRBJ1-6	TRBV7-9	NA	NA	TGTGCCAGCAGAATACAGGGTGGTGGATATAATTCACCCCTCCACTTT	CASRIQGGGYNSPLHF
TRBJ2-3	TRBV6-1	NA	NA	TGTGCCAGCAGTGAACGCCTTGAGTTCACAGATACGCAGTATTTT	CASSERLEFTDTQYF
TRBJ2-7	TRBV5-1	NA	NA	TGCGCCAGCAGCCCTAGGGGGGCAGGAGGCTACGAGCAGTACTTC	CASSPRGAGGYEQYF
TRBJ1-3	TRBV6-5	NA	NA	TGTGCCAGCAGTTACGGGCCAGCCGGCTCTGGAAACACCATATATTTT	CASSYGPAGSGNTIYF
TRBJ2-7	TRBV25-1	NA	NA	TGTGCCAGCAGTGGACAGGCCAGAAAGAACGAGCAGTACTTC	CASSGQARKNEQYF
TRBJ2-4	TRBV5-4	NA	NA	TGTGCCAGCAGCTTGAGTCAGACAAACATTCAGTACTTC	CASSLSQTNIQYF
TRBJ1-2	TRBV10-3	NA	NA	TGTGCCATCAGCGTACAAACATATGGCTACACCTTC	CAISVQTYGYTF
TRBJ1-2	TRBV6-6	NA	NA	TGTGCCAGCCACCAACGGCGGACAGTCCTGAACTATGGCTACACCTTC	CASHQRRTVLNYGYTF
TRBJ1-2	TRBV19	NA	NA	TGTGCCAGTAGTAGCCCTTCGGGGGGGATCTATGGCTACACCTTC	CASSSPSGGIYGYTF
TRBJ1-5	TRBV18	NA	NA	TGTGCCAGCTCACCGGGGGTAAATCAGCCCCAGCATTTT	CASSPGVNQPQHF
TRBJ1-4	TRBV2	NA	NA	TGTGCCAGCAGTGAGGACCGCGGGGGAGGTGAAAAACTGTTTTTT	CASSEDRGGGEKLFF
TRBJ2-2	TRBV9	NA	NA	TGTGCCAGCAGCGTAGGGCCCCGGGTCACGAACACCGGGGAGCTGTTTTTT	CASSVGPRVTNTGELFF
TRBJ2-5	TRBV9	NA	TRBD2	TGTGCCAGCAGCGCTGGCAGACTAGCGGAGATGAAGACCCAGTACTTC	CASSAGRLAEMKTQYF
TRBJ1-3	TRBV5-6	NA	TRBD1	TGTGCCAGCAGGCGGACAGGGAACGGAAACACCATATATTTT	CASRRTGNGNTIYF
TRBJ1-3	TRBV30	once	NA	TGTGCCTGGAGTGTGTCAGACTCTGGAAACACCATATATTTT	CAWSVSDSGNTIYF
TRBJ1-5	TRBV2	NA	TRBD1	TGTGCCAGCAGTCCGGACAGGGGGGATCATCAGCCCCAGCATTTT	CASSPDRGDHQPQHF
TRBJ2-1	TRBV4-3	NA	TRBD2	TGCGCCAGCAGCCAAGATAGCGGGGGGGCTTTCAATGAGCAGTTCTTC	CASSQDSGGAFNEQFF
TRBJ2-5	TRBV20-1	NA	TRBD2	TGCAGTGCTAGTCCCCGGACTAGCGGGAGGCTTCAAGAGACCCAGTACTTC	CSASPRTSGRLQETQYF
TRBJ1-4	TRBV9	NA	NA	TGTGCCAGCAGCCCCAGACAGGCGGTAAATGAAAAACTGTTTTTT	CASSPRQAVNEKLFF
TRBJ2-7	TRBV9	once	NA	TGTGCCAGCAGCGTAGGAGCGGATTTCTCCTACGAGCAGTACTTC	CASSVGADFSYEQYF
TRBJ1-1	TRBV3-1/TRBV3-2	NA	NA	TGTGCCAGCAGCCAAGAATCCGGAACTGAAGCTTTCTTT	CASSQESGTEAFF
TRBJ2-2	TRBV29-1	NA	TRBD1	TGCAGCGTTGCGAGGACAGGGGGGGGCGGCACCGGGGAGCTGTTTTTT	CSVARTGGGGTGELFF
TRBJ2-7	TRBV6-2/TRBV6-3	NA	NA	TGTGCCAGCAGTTACCGCCCCAAGACAACCTACGAGCAGTACTTC	CASSYRPKTTYEQYF
TRBJ2-7	TRBV9	NA	TRBD1	TGTGCCAGCAGCGTAGGGGGACAGCCGAACTACGAGCAGTACTTC	CASSVGGQPNYEQYF
TRBJ1-4	TRBV28	few	NA	TGTGCCAGCAGTTTATTTCTGGGAACTAATGAAAAACTGTTTTTT	CASSLFLGTNEKLFF
TRBJ2-3	TRBV5-6	NA	NA	TGTGCCAGCAGCGTCCGGGGGACAGATACGCAGTATTTT	CASSVRGTDTQYF
TRBJ1-1	TRBV11-1	NA	TRBD1	TGTGCCAGCAGTAGGGACAGAAAAGCTTTCTTT	CASSRDRKAFF
TRBJ1-5	TRBV28	NA	NA	TGTGCCAGCACTGTACCGAGGGGGGTTCAGCCCCAGCATTTT	CASTVPRGVQPQHF
TRBJ1-2	TRBV6-5	NA	NA	TGTGCCAGCACTTTACACGGAGGGGACCCCTTTGGCTACACCTTC	CASTLHGGDPFGYTF
TRBJ1-3	TRBV6-5	NA	NA	TGTGCCAGCAGTTACGACAGGTCCTCTGGAAACACCATATATTTT	CASSYDRSSGNTIYF
TRBJ2-1	TRBV6-4	NA	NA	TGTGCCAGCAGGCTCAGGGGGGGGCCGGGGAATGAGCAGTTCTTC	CASRLRGGPGNEQFF
TRBJ2-5	TRBV6-1	NA	TRBD2	TGTGCCAGCAGTGAGGGGGGGAGAGAGACCCAGTACTTC	CASSEGGRETQYF
TRBJ2-7	TRBV28	NA	TRBD1	TGTGCCAGCCGACAGGGGTCTAGGGAGCAGTACTTC	CASRQGSREQYF
TRBJ2-7	TRBV27	NA	TRBD2	TGTGCCAGCAACCTCTTCCCGGGGGGATACGAGCAGTACTTC	CASNLFPGGYEQYF
TRBJ2-3	TRBV2	NA	TRBD2	TGTGCCAGCACCACGGGGGGATATACGCAGTATTTT	CASTTGGYTQYF
TRBJ2-7	TRBV10-3	many	NA	TGTGCCATCAGTGAGTCAGGTCCCGACAGCGAGCAGTACTTC	CAISESGPDSEQYF
TRBJ2-3	TRBV10-3	NA	NA	TGTGCCATCAGTGAGGAGTATAGGGCTAGCACCGATACGCAGTATTTT	CAISEEYRASTDTQYF
TRBJ2-7	TRBV3-1/TRBV3-2	NA	TRBD2	TGTGCCAGCAGCCAAACCCCCGGGACTAGATCCTACGAGCAGTACTTC	CASSQTPGTRSYEQYF
TRBJ2-5	TRBV6-1	NA	NA	TGTGCCAGCAGTGATCAGGGGCTGGGAGAGACCCAGTACTTC	CASSDQGLGETQYF